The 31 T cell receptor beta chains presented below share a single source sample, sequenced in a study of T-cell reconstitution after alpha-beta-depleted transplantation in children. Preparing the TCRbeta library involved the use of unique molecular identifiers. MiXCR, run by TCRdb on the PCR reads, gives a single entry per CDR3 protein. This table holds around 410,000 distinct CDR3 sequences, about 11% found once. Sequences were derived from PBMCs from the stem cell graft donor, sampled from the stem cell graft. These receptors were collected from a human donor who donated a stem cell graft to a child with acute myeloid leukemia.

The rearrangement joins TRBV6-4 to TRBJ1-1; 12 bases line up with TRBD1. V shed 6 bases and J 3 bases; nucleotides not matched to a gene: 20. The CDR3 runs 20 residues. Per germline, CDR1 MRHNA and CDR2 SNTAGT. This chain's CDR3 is CASSFRPPGQGANKHTEAFF. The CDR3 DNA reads TGTGCCAGCAGCTTCAGGCCACCGGGACAGGGGGCGAATAAGCACACTGAAGCTTTCTTT.

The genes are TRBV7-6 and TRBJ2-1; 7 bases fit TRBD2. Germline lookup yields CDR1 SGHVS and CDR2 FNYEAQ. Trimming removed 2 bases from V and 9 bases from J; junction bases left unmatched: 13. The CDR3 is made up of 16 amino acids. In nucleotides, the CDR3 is TGTGCCAGCAGCTTACAAAGTAGCTCCGGCGGGAGTGAGCAGTTCTTC. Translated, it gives CASSLQSSSGGSEQFF.

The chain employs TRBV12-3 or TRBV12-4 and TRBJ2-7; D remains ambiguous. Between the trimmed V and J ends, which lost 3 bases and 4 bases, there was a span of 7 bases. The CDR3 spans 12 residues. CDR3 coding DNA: TGTGCCAGCAGTTTTAATGGGTACGAGCAGTACGTC. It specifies CASSFNGYEQYV.

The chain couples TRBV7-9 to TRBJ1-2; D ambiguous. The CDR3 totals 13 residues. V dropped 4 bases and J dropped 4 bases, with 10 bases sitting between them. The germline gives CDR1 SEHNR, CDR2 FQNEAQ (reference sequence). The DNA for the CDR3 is TGTGCCAGCAGCTGGAAGACGGGCTATGGCTACACCTTC. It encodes CASSWKTGYGYTF.

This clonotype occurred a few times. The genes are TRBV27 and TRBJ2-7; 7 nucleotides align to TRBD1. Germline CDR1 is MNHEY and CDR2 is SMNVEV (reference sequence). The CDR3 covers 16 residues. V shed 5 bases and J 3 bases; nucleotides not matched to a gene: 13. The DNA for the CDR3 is TGTGCCAGCAGTCCTCAACCGACAGGGTTGAGCTACGAGCAGTACTTC. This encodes CASSPQPTGLSYEQYF.

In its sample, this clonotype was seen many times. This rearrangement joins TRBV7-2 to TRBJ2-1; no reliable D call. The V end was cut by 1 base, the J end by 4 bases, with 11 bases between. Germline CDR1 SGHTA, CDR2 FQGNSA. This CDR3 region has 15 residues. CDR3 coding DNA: TGTGCCAGCAGCTTAGATCTCCCCCCTTACAATGAGCAGTTCTTC. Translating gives CASSLDLPPYNEQFF.

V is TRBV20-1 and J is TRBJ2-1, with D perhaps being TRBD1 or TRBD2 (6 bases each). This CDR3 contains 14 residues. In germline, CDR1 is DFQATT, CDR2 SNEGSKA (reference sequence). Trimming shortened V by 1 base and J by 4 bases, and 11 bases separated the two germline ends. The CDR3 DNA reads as TGCAGTGCTAGAGGCGGGACAACATACAATGAGCAGTTCTTC. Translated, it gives CSARGGTTYNEQFF.

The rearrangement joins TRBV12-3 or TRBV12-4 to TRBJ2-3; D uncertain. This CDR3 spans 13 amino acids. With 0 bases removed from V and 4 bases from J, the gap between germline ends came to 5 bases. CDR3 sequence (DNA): TGTGCCAGCAGTTTAGCTAACCCAGATACGCAGTATTTT. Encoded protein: CASSLANPDTQYF.

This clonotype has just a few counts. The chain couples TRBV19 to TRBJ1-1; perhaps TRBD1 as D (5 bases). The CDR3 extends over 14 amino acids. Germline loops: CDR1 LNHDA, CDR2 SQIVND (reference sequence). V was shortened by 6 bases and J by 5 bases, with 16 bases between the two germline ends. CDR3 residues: CASRKTVLRTEAFF. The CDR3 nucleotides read TGTGCCAGTAGGAAGACAGTTTTGAGGACTGAAGCTTTCTTT.

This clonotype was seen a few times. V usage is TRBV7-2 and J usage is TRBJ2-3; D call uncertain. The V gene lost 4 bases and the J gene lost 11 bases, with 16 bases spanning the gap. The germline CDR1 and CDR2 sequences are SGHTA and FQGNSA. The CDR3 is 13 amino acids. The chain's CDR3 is CASSWLVQGWQYF. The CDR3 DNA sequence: TGTGCCAGCAGCTGGCTGGTTCAAGGTTGGCAGTATTTT.

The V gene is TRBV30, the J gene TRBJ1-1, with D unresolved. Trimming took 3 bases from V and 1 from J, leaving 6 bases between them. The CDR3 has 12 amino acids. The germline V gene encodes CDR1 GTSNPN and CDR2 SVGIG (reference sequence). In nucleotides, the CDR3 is TGTGCCTGGAGCAAAGCGAACACTGAAGCTTTCTTT. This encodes CAWSKANTEAFF. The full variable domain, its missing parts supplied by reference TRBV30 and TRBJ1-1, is SQTIHQWPATLVQPVGSPLSLECTVEGTSNPNLYWYRQAAGRGLQLLFYSVGIGQISSEVPQNLSASRPQDRQFILSSKKLLLSDSGFYLCAWSKANTEAFFGQGTRLTVV.

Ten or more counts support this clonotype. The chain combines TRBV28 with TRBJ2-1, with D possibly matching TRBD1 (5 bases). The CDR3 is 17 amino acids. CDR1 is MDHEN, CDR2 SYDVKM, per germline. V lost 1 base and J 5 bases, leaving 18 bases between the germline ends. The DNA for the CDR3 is TGTGCCAGCAGTTTATTGGGTAATAGGGGCCAGGACAATGAGCAGTTCTTC. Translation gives CASSLLGNRGQDNEQFF.

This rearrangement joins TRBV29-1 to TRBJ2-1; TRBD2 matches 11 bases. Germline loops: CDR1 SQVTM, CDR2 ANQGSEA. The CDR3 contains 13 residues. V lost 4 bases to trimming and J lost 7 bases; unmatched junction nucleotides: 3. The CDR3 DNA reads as TGCAGCGTTGTTAGCGGGGGGGGGAATGAGCAGTTCTTC. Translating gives CSVVSGGGNEQFF.

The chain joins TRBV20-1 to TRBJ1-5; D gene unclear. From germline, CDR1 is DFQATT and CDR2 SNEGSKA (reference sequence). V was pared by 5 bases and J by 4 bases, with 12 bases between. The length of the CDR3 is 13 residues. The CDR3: CSAAPGSNQPQHF. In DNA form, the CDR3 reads TGCAGTGCTGCCCCGGGCTCTAATCAGCCCCAGCATTTT.

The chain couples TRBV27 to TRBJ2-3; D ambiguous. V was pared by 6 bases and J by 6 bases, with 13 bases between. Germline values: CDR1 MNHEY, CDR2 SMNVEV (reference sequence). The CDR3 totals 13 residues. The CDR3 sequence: CASRYGVMDTQYF. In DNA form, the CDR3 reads TGTGCCAGCAGATATGGCGTCATGGATACGCAGTATTTT.

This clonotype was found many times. The DNA of the CDR3 is TGTGCCATCACTAAGGGACTTTCCCCGTCTGGGGAGCTGTTTTTT. Protein product: CAITKGLSPSGELFF. The chain is built from TRBV10-3 and TRBJ2-2, with TRBD2 as a possible D gene (6 bases). This CDR3 spans 15 amino acids. Trimming cost V 7 bases and J 8 bases, with 20 bases left between them. Germline V gene data show CDR1 as ENHRY and CDR2 as SYGVKD.

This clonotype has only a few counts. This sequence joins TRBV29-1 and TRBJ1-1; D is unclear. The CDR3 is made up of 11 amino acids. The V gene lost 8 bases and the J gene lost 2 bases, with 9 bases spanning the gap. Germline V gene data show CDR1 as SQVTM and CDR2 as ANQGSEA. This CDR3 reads CSSRLNTEAFF. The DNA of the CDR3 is TGCAGCTCTCGACTAAACACTGAAGCTTTCTTT.

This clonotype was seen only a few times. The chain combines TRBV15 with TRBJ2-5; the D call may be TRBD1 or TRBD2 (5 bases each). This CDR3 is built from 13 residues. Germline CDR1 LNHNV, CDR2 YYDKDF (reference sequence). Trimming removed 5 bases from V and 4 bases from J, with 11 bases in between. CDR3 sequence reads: CATSAGSSETQYF. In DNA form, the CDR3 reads TGTGCCACCAGCGCAGGGAGCTCAGAGACCCAGTACTTC.

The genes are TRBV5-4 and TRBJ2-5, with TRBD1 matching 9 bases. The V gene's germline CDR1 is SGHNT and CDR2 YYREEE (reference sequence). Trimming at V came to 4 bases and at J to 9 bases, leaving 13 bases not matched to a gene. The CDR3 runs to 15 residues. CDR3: CASSAGQGFLRSQYF. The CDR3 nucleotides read TGTGCCAGCAGCGCCGGACAGGGGTTTTTGCGGTCCCAGTACTTC.

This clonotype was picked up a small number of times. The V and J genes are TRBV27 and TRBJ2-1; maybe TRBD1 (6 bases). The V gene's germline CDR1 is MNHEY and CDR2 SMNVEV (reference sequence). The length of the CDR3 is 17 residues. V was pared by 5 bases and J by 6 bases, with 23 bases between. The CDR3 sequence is CASSTYDSGVPGNEQFF. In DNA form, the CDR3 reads TGTGCCAGCAGTACTTACGACTCAGGGGTACCGGGCAATGAGCAGTTCTTC.

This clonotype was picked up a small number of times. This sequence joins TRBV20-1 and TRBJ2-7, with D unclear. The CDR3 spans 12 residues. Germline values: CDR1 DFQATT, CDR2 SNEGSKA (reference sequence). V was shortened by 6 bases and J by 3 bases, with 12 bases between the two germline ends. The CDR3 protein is CSASQHDYEQYF. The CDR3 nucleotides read TGCAGTGCGTCCCAACACGACTACGAGCAGTACTTC.

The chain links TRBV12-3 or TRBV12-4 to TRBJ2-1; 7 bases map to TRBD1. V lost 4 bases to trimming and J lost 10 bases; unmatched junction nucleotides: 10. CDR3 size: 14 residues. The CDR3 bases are TGTGCCAGCAGTTCCCCATCGGGACAGCCCGAGCAGTTCTTC. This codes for CASSSPSGQPEQFF.

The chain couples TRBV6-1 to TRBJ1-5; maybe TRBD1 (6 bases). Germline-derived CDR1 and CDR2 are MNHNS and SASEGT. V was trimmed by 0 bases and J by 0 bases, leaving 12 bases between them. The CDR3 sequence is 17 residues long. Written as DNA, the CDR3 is TGTGCCAGCAGTGAAGCGATAGGGGGGTTTAGCAATCAGCCCCAGCATTTT. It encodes CASSEAIGGFSNQPQHF.

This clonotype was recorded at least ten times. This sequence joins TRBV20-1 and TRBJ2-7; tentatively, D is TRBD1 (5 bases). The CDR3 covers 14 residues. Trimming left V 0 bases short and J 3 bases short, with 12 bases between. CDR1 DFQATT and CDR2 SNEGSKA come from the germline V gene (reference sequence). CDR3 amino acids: CSARDLRVGYEQYF. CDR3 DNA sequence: TGCAGTGCTAGAGATCTCAGGGTAGGCTACGAGCAGTACTTC.

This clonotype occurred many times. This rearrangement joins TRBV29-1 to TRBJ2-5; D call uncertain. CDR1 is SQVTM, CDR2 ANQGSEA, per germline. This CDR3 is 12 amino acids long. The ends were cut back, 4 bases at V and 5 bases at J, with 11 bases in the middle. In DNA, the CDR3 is TGCAGCGTTGGTTTGTCGGGTGAGACCCAGTACTTC. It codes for CSVGLSGETQYF.

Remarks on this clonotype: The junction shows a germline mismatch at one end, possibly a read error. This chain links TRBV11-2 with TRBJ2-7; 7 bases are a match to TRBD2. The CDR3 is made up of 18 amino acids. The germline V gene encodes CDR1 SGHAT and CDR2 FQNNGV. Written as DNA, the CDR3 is TGTGCCAGCAGCCTAGAGCCCAGAGACCTAGCGGCCCCCTACGAGCAGTACTTC. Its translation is CASSLEPRDLAAPYEQYF.

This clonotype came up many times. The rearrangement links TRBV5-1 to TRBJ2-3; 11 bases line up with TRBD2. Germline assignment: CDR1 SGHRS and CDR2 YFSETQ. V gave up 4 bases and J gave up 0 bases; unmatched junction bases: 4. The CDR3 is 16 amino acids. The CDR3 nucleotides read TGCGCCAGCAGCCCAACTAGCGGGAGAAGCACAGATACGCAGTATTTT. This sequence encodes CASSPTSGRSTDTQYF.

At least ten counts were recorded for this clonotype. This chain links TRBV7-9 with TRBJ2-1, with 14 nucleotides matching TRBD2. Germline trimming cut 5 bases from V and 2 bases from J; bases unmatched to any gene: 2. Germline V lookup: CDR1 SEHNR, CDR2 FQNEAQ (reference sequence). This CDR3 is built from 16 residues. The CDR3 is CASSPTSGRAYNEQFF. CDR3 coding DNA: TGTGCCAGCAGCCCGACTAGCGGGAGGGCCTACAATGAGCAGTTCTTC.

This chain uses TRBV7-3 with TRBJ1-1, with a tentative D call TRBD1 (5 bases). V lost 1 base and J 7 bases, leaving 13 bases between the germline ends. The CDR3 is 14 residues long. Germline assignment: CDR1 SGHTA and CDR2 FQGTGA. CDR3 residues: CASSLIGGSGEAFF. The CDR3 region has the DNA TGTGCCAGCAGCTTAATCGGGGGAAGTGGTGAAGCTTTCTTT. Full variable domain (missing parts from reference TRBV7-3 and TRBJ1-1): GAGVSQTPSNKVTEKGKYVELRCDPISGHTALYWYRQSLGQGPEFLIYFQGTGAADDSGLPNDRFFAVRPEGSVSTLKIQRTERGDSAVYLCASSLIGGSGEAFFGQGTRLTVV.

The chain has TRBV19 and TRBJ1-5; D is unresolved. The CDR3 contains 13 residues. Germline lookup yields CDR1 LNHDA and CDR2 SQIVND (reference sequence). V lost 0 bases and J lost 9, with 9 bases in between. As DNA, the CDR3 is TGTGCCAGTAGTATAGATCTGCGGGTGCCCCAGCATTTT. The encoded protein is CASSIDLRVPQHF. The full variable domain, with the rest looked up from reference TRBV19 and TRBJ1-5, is DGGITQSPKYLFRKEGQNVTLSCEQNLNHDAMYWYRQDPGQGLRLIYYSQIVNDFQKGDIAEGYSVSREKKESFPLTVTSAQKNPTAFYLCASSIDLRVPQHFGDGTRLSIL.

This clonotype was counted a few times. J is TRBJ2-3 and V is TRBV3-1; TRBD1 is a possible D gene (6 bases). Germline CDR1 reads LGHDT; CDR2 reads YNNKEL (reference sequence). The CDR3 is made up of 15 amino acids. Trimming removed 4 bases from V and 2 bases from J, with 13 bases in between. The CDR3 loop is CASSLQGSPTDTQYF. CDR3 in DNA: TGTGCCAGCAGCCTACAGGGTTCCCCCACAGATACGCAGTATTTT.